The 19 T cell receptor beta chains presented below share a single source sample, sequenced in a study of Graves' ophthalmopathy and Graves' hyperthyroidism. Transcripts of RNA were the source for amplifying TCR beta CDR3 regions. First-round RT-PCR relied on HTBI primers, and a second-round multiplex PCR came next. TCRdb re-called the multiplex PCR reads through MiXCR, storing one row per CDR3 protein. The sample includes under 250,000 distinct CDR3 sequences, roughly 21% of them seen just once. Sequences were obtained from peripheral blood. Receptors originate from a woman in her 50s with Graves' ophthalmopathy.

This clonotype was counted at least ten times. The chain has TRBV6-1 and TRBJ1-1, with D hard to call. The CDR3 consists of 11 residues. The V gene lost 10 bases and the J gene lost 5 bases, with 11 bases spanning the gap. Germline assignment: CDR1 MNHNS and CDR2 SASEGT. DNA for the CDR3: TGTGCCACTGCGGTAGGAACTGAAGCTTTCTTT. Its protein is CATAVGTEAFF.

This clonotype was counted at least ten times. The chain employs TRBV19 and TRBJ1-1, with TRBD1 matching 9 bases. The length of the CDR3 is 15 residues. The junction had 5 bases not matched to a gene; V was cut back by 6 bases and J by 0 bases. The V gene's germline CDR1 is LNHDA and CDR2 SQIVND (reference sequence). Here the CDR3 DNA reads TGTGCCAGTAGGACAGGGGGGGGGATGAACACTGAAGCTTTCTTT. This encodes CASRTGGGMNTEAFF.

This clonotype appeared once. The chain is built from TRBV19 and TRBJ1-2, with a weak D call TRBD1 (6 bases). Germline values: CDR1 LNHDA, CDR2 SQIVND (reference sequence). Trimming left V 6 bases short and J 3 bases short, with 23 bases between. CDR3 length: 17 residues. Here the CDR3 reads CASSREGVGGADYGYTF. The CDR3 bases are TGTGCCAGTAGCCGAGAGGGAGTGGGGGGCGCCGACTATGGCTACACCTTC.

This clonotype was seen repeatedly, ten times or more. This chain uses TRBV12-3 or TRBV12-4 with TRBJ2-5; TRBD2 aligns across 12 bases. This CDR3 is 16 amino acids long. With V trimmed by 1 base and J by 4 bases, 4 bases remained unmatched. CDR3 coding DNA: TGTGCCAGCAGTTTAGGACTAGCGGGAGTTAGAGAGACCCAGTACTTC. This sequence encodes CASSLGLAGVRETQYF.

There are many counts of this clonotype. The V call is TRBV7-8, the J call TRBJ1-1; possible D gene TRBD1, 5 bases. Between the trimmed V and J ends, which lost 1 base and 4 bases, there was a span of 13 bases. CDR3 size: 15 residues. The germline gives CDR1 SGHVS, CDR2 FQNEAQ. CDR3 nucleotide sequence: TGTGCCAGCAGCTTAGGCAGGGTACGATCCACTGAAGCTTTCTTT. It encodes CASSLGRVRSTEAFF.

This clonotype was counted only a few times. V usage is TRBV7-3 and J usage is TRBJ2-5, with 8 positions matching TRBD2. The germline V gene has CDR1 SGHTA and CDR2 FQGTGA. This CDR3 has 15 amino acids. Unmatched junction bases numbered 9, after V lost 5 bases and J lost 4 bases. Here the CDR3 reads CASSPSGSTLETQYF. CDR3 DNA sequence: TGTGCCAGCAGCCCAAGCGGGAGTACTCTAGAGACCCAGTACTTC.

This clonotype was counted ten times or more. The rearrangement uses TRBV10-3 and TRBJ2-7, with D maybe TRBD2 (5 bases). The germline V and J ends were trimmed by 11 bases and 3 bases, with 20 bases remaining between them. The CDR3 runs 14 residues. Germline V gene data show CDR1 as ENHRY and CDR2 as SYGVKD. In DNA, the CDR3 is TGTGCCGGAGGAGTACGAGGCCCCTTCTACGAGCAGTACTTC. This sequence encodes CAGGVRGPFYEQYF.

Comments on this clonotype: This may be a read error: a much more frequent sequence differs by one nucleotide. V and J are TRBV30 and TRBJ1-3, with D hard to call. CDR3 length equals 14 residues. V lost 4 bases, J lost 4 bases, and 14 bases lay in between. The germline gives CDR1 GTSNPN, CDR2 SVGIG (reference sequence). The CDR3 nucleotides are TGTGCCTGGAACAGCGGTATCTTAGGAAACACCATATATTTT. Translating gives CAWNSGILGNTIYF.

This clonotype showed up many times. The chain employs TRBV9 and TRBJ1-3, with 7 bases matching TRBD1. Trimming took 4 bases from V and 2 from J; bases not matched to a gene: 6. There are 15 residues in the CDR3. Looked up from germline, CDR1 is SGDLS and CDR2 is YYNGEE. The CDR3 here is CASSTTTGAGNTIYF. CDR3 bases: TGTGCCAGCAGCACTACAACAGGGGCTGGAAACACCATATATTTT. Variable domain in full (rest from reference TRBV9 and TRBJ1-3): DSGVTQTPKHLITATGQRVTLRCSPRSGDLSVYWYQQSLDQGLQFLIQYYNGEERAKGNILERFSAQQFPDLHSELNLSSLELGDSALYFCASSTTTGAGNTIYFGEGSWLTVV.

This clonotype was observed many times. V usage is TRBV6-1 and J usage is TRBJ2-4, with D perhaps TRBD1 (6 bases). The CDR3 is 15 residues long. Germline V CDR1 and CDR2: MNHNS, SASEGT. Trimming removed 8 bases from V and 1 base from J, with 15 bases in between. The CDR3 loop is CASPPPGVAKNIQYF. The CDR3 DNA follows: TGTGCCAGCCCCCCCCCAGGGGTTGCCAAAAACATTCAGTACTTC.

This sequence joins TRBV12-3 or TRBV12-4 and TRBJ2-2; TRBD1 aligns across 9 bases. This CDR3 has 15 amino acids. With V trimmed by 5 bases and J by 7 bases, 8 bases remained unmatched. The CDR3 DNA follows: TGTGCCAGCAGTACCGCCGGGACAGGGAACGGGGAGCTGTTTTTT. Translation: CASSTAGTGNGELFF.

This clonotype was detected many times. The chain uses TRBV30 and TRBJ1-6, with D perhaps TRBD1 (6 bases). Between the trimmed V and J ends, which lost 0 bases and 8 bases, there was a span of 17 bases. This CDR3 is built from 16 residues. CDR1 is GTSNPN, CDR2 SVGIG, per germline (reference sequence). The CDR3 nucleotides are TGTGCCTGGAGTGTACGGGGGCGAGGGAGTGATTCACCCCTCCACTTT. Protein: CAWSVRGRGSDSPLHF.

The CDR3 loop is CASSLATGIHSPLHF. The CDR3 region has the DNA TGTGCCAGCAGTTTAGCTACAGGGATCCATTCACCCCTCCACTTT. The chain employs TRBV6-2 or TRBV6-3 and TRBJ1-6; D might be TRBD1 (6 bases). Germline-derived CDR1 and CDR2 are MNHEY and SVGEGT. V was pared by 4 bases and J by 8 bases, with 15 bases between. This CDR3 spans 15 amino acids.

Of note for this clonotype: The junction departs from the called germline gene at one end, perhaps through a read error. The V call is TRBV6-1, the J call TRBJ2-7; 8 bases are shared with TRBD2. Germline-derived CDR1 and CDR2 are MNHNS and SASEGT. The CDR3 spans 12 residues. CDR3 DNA: TGTGCCAGCAACCCCGGGGGGGCTGAGCAGTCCTTC. This sequence encodes CASNPGGAEQSF.

This clonotype came up many times. The chain links TRBV6-4 to TRBJ2-7, with 10 bases fitting TRBD2. The germline V gene encodes CDR1 MRHNA and CDR2 SNTAGT. J gave up 4 bases and V 6 bases, and 12 bases lay outside the gene matches. The CDR3 is made up of 16 amino acids. CDR3: CASRQHTSGKSYEQYF. As DNA, the CDR3 is TGTGCCAGCAGACAACACACTAGCGGGAAGTCATACGAGCAGTACTTC.

This clonotype has a count of ten or more. The chain is built from TRBV6-1 and TRBJ1-2; D not certain. CDR1 and CDR2 from the germline V gene are MNHNS and SASEGT. This CDR3 comprises 11 residues. V was cut by 0 bases and J by 7 bases, with 3 bases left in between. The CDR3 spells CASSEASGYTF. The CDR3 DNA sequence: TGTGCCAGCAGTGAAGCAAGTGGCTACACCTTC.

Regarding this clonotype: A read error may explain this, as a much larger clone is one base away. Without the conserved terminal phenylalanine or tryptophan, this CDR3 likely stems from a read error. The chain carries TRBV20-1 and TRBJ1-1; the D gene is possibly TRBD1 (6 bases). Germline CDR1 and CDR2: DFQATT and SNEGSKA (reference sequence). V dropped 2 bases and J dropped 0 bases, with 10 bases sitting between them. This CDR3 has 14 amino acids. The CDR3, as DNA: TGCAGTGCTAGACAAGGACAGATGAACACTGAAGCTTTCCTT. This translates into CSARQGQMNTEAFL.

V is TRBV24-1 and J is TRBJ2-3; 9 bases match TRBD2. CDR3 length: 16 residues. With V trimmed by 4 bases and J by 1 base, 5 bases remained unmatched. The germline gives CDR1 KGHDR, CDR2 SFDVKD. CDR3 DNA: TGTGCCACCAGTGACCCCGTAGCGGGGGGCACAGATACGCAGTATTTT. The encoded protein is CATSDPVAGGTDTQYF.

This clonotype occurred many times. This chain connects TRBV11-2 to TRBJ1-3; the D is unclear. CDR3 size: 13 residues. Germline CDR1 SGHAT, CDR2 FQNNGV. The V and J ends lost 3 bases and 3 bases respectively, with 6 bases between them. The CDR3 coding sequence is TGTGCCAGCAGCTTTTCGGGTGGAAACACCATATATTTT. Translating it yields CASSFSGGNTIYF.